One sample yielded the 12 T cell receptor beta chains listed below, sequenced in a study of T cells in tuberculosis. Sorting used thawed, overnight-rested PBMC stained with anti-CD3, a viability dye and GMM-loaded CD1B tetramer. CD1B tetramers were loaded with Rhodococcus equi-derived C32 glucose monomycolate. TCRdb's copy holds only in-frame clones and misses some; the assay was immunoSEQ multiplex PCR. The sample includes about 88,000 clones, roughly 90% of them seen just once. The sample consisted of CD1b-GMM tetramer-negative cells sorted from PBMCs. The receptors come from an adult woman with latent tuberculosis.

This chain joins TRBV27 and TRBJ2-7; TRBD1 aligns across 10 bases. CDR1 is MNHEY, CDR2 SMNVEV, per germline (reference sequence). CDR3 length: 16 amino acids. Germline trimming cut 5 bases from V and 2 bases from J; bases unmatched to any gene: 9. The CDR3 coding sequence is TGTGCCAGCAGTATCTCCGGGACAGGGGTGACCTACGAGCAGTACGTC. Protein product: CASSISGTGVTYEQYV.

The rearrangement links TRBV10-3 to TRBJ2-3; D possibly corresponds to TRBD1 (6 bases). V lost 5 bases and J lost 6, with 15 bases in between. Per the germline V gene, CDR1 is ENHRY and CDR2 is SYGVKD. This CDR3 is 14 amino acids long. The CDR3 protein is CAISLSTGGDTQYF. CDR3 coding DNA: TGTGCCATCAGTCTGTCGACAGGTGGGGATACGCAGTATTTT.

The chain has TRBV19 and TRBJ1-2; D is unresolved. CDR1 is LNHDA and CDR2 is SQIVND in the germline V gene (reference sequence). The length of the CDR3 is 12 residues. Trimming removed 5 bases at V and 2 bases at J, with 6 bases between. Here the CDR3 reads CASSPQNYGYTF. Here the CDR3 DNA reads TGTGCCAGTAGTCCCCAGAACTATGGCTACACCTTC.

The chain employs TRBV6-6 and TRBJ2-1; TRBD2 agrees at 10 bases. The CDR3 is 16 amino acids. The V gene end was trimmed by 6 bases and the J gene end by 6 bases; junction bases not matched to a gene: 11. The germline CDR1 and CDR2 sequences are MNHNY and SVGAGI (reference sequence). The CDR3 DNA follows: TGTGCCAGCAGGCCAGCTATAGCGGGGGGCTTCAATGAGCAGTTCTTC. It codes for CASRPAIAGGFNEQFF.

CDR3: CASSSGQGGTDTQYF. The CDR3, as DNA: TGCGCCAGCAGCTCCGGACAGGGGGGGACAGATACGCAGTATTTT. The rearrangement links TRBV5-1 to TRBJ2-3, with 10 bases matching TRBD1. CDR1 is SGHRS, CDR2 YFSETQ, per germline. The CDR3 extends over 15 amino acids. V dropped 3 bases and J dropped 3; count of bases not matched to a gene: 4.

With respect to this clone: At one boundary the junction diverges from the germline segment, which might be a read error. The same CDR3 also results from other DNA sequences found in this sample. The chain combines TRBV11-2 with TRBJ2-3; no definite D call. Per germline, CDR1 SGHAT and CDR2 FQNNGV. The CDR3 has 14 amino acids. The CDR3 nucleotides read TGCGCCAGCAGCTTAGGGCAGGGCACAGATACGCAGTATTTT. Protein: CASSLGQGTDTQYF. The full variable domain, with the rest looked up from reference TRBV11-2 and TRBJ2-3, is EAGVAQSPRYKIIEKRQSVAFWCNPISGHATLYWYQQILGQGPKLLIQFQNNGVVDDSQLPKDRFSAERLKGVDSTLKIQPAKLEDSAVYLCASSLGQGTDTQYFGPGTRLTVL.

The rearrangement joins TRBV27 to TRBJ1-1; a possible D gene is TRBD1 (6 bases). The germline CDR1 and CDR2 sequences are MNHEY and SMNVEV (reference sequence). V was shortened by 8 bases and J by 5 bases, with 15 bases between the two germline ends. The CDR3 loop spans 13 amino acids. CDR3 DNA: TGTGCCAGCTGTAGGGGGAAAGGAACTGAAGCTTTCTTT. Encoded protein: CASCRGKGTEAFF.

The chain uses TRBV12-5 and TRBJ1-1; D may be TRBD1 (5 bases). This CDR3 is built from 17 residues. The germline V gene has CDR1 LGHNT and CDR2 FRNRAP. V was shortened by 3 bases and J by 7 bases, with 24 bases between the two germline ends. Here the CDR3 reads CASGFSSPAHRTLEAFF. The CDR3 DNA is TGTGCTAGTGGTTTTAGCTCTCCGGCACATCGGACACTTGAAGCTTTCTTT.

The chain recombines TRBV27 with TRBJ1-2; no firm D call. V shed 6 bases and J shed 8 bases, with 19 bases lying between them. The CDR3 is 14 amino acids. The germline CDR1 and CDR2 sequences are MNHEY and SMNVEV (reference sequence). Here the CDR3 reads CASRSLGRREGYTF. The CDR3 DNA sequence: TGTGCCAGCAGATCCCTCGGACGGAGGGAGGGCTACACCTTC.

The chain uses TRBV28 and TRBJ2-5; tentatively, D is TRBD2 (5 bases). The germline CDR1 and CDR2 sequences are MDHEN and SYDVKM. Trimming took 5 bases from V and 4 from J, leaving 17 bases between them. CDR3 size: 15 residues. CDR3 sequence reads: CASSLSPGWVETQYF. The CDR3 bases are TGTGCCAGCAGTCTATCGCCGGGGTGGGTAGAGACCCAGTACTTC. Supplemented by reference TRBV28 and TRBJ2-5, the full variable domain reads DVKVTQSSRYLVKRTGEKVFLECVQDMDHENMFWYRQDPGLGLRLIYFSYDVKMKEKGDIPEGYSVSREKKERFSLILESASTNQTSMYLCASSLSPGWVETQYFGPGTRLLVL.

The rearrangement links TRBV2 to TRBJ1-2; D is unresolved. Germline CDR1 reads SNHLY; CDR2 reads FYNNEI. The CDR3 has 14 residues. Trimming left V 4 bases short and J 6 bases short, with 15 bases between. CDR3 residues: CASSGDRGIDGYTF. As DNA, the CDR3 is TGTGCCAGCAGTGGGGATCGGGGTATAGATGGCTACACCTTC.

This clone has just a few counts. The CDR3 DNA is TGCGCCAGCAGCTTGGCCGGTAGCGGGTTCGATACGCAGTATTTT. Protein sequence: CASSLAGSGFDTQYF. The chain combines TRBV5-1 with TRBJ2-3; 7 bases match TRBD2. Germline V gene sequence: CDR1 SGHRS, CDR2 YFSETQ. The CDR3 contains 15 residues. The junction had 7 bases not matched to a gene; V was cut back by 0 bases and J by 6 bases.